A selection of T cell receptor beta chains follows, all from one sample in a study of cytomegalovirus exposure and HLA in healthy donors. Only in-frame clones appear in the TCRdb table, and some are missing; sequencing was by immunoSEQ multiplex PCR. The table has 200,000 to 250,000 clones, roughly 89% seen once. Source material: PBMCs. The receptor source for this set is a woman aged 18 to 35 in good health and CMV-seronegative. CDR3s include the opening cysteine and the closing phenylalanine or tryptophan. D genes are given only for firm matches. A clone size is listed for some rows: how often the clone was seen (once, few, many), or a class if it is expanded.

J gene,V gene,D gene,clone size,CDR3 DNA,CDR3 protein
TRBJ1-3,TRBV7-3,TRBD1,.,TGTGCCAGCAGCTTAACGACAGGGACTTGCGGAAACACCATATATTTT,CASSLTTGTCGNTIYF
TRBJ2-1,TRBV4-1,TRBD2,.,TGCGCCAGCAGCCCCGGGACTAGCGTCTACAATGAGCAGTTCTTC,CASSPGTSVYNEQFF
TRBJ1-6,TRBV5-6,TRBD1,once,TGTGCCAGCAGGTGGGGACAGATCGATTCACCCCTCCACTTT,CASRWGQIDSPLHF
TRBJ2-7,TRBV5-1,.,.,TGCGCCAGCAGCTTAACAGGGAGAGGTTACGAGCAGTACTTC,CASSLTGRGYEQYF
TRBJ2-3,TRBV5-1,.,.,TGCGCCAGCAGCTTAGAGGGAGATACGCAGTATTTT,CASSLEGDTQYF
TRBJ2-1,TRBV28,.,.,TGTGCCAGCAGTTTAATGGAGGGTACGACTGAGCAGTTCTTC,CASSLMEGTTEQFF
TRBJ1-2,TRBV6-6,.,.,TGTGCCAGCAGGGAGAGTCGTCGGTATTTCGGCTACACCTTC,CASRESRRYFGYTF
TRBJ2-5,TRBV2,TRBD2,.,TGTGCCAGCAGCTGGGGACTAGCCCTGGGGACCCAGTACTTC,CASSWGLALGTQYF
TRBJ2-1,TRBV7-9,TRBD2,.,TGTGCCAGCAGCCTGGGACTAGCGGGAGATTGGAAGCAGTTCTTC,CASSLGLAGDWKQFF
TRBJ1-5,TRBV28,.,.,TGTGCCAGCAGGGCCTGGGGGGATAGCAATCAGCCCCAGCATTTT,CASRAWGDSNQPQHF
TRBJ2-1,TRBV6-5,TRBD1,once,TGTGCCACTCGGATCGGGACAGGCCAACATGAGCAGTTCTTC,CATRIGTGQHEQFF
TRBJ2-7,TRBV14,TRBD1,.,TGTGCCAGCAGCCAAGTCGTTGGACAGGGCTACGAGCAGTACTTC,CASSQVVGQGYEQYF
TRBJ1-4,TRBV6-6,.,.,TGTGCCAGCAAAGCGGGACGTAATGAAAAACTGTTTTTT,CASKAGRNEKLFF
TRBJ1-1,TRBV2,.,.,TGTGCCAGCAGTGTCGGAGATCGCACTGAAGCTTTCTTT,CASSVGDRTEAFF
TRBJ1-6,TRBV6-5,.,.,TGTGCCAGCAGTTACTCGGAAGCGCCCTATAATTCACCCCTCCACTTT,CASSYSEAPYNSPLHF
TRBJ2-2,TRBV18,TRBD2,.,TGTGCCAGCTCATGGACTAGCGGTTACACCGGGGAGCTGTTTTTT,CASSWTSGYTGELFF
TRBJ1-1,TRBV10-2,.,.,TGCGCCAGCAGTGAGTCGAGAGACACCACTGAAGCTTTCTTT,CASSESRDTTEAFF
TRBJ1-1,TRBV7-2,.,few,TGTGCCAGCAGCTTCACGCAAACGGGTTACACTGAAGCTTTCTTT,CASSFTQTGYTEAFF
TRBJ1-2,TRBV7-2,.,once,TGTGCCAGCAGCTGGCCAGGGTACAACTATGGCTACACCTTC,CASSWPGYNYGYTF
TRBJ2-5,TRBV7-9,TRBD2,.,TGTGCCAGCAAGGATGGCGGGGGAGACGACTTC,CASKDGGGDDF
TRBJ2-3,TRBV7-9,.,few,TGTGCCTCGCCCCCCCAAGCGGGCGTTAGCACAGATACGCAGTATTTT,CASPPQAGVSTDTQYF
TRBJ1-1,TRBV27,TRBD1,few,TGTGCCAGCAGTTCCGGGACAGTCACTGAAGCTTTCTTT,CASSSGTVTEAFF
TRBJ1-1,TRBV29-1,.,.,TGCAGCGTTCGACGGGTTGACTCTGAAGCTTTCTTT,CSVRRVDSEAFF
TRBJ2-7,TRBV29-1,TRBD2,.,TGCAGCGCCGCTAGCGGGAGGGCCTCCGAGCAGTACTTC,CSAASGRASEQYF
TRBJ1-5,TRBV2,.,.,TGTGCCAGCAGTGGGTCTATCCTCAATCAGCCCCAGCATTTT,CASSGSILNQPQHF
TRBJ1-6,TRBV6-5,TRBD1,.,TGTGCCAGCAGCGAACGGGGACAGCGGAGTTCACCCCTCCACTTT,CASSERGQRSSPLHF
TRBJ2-7,TRBV19,TRBD2,.,TGTGCCAGTGCTGGACTAGCGGGTTCCTACGAGCAGTACTTC,CASAGLAGSYEQYF
TRBJ2-1,TRBV5-6,TRBD2,once,TGTGCCAGCCTAAGGGGACTAACCTTCCATGAGCAGTTCTTC,CASLRGLTFHEQFF
TRBJ2-7,TRBV6-1,.,.,TGTGCCAGCAGTCCCTATAGAAGGCAGGCCTACGAGCAGTACTTC,CASSPYRRQAYEQYF
TRBJ2-7,TRBV7-2,TRBD2,.,TGTGCCAGCAGCTTAGCACCGACTAGCGGGAAAAGGTACGAGCAGTACTTC,CASSLAPTSGKRYEQYF
TRBJ1-5,TRBV13,.,once,TGTGCTAGCAGCTTCGGGGGAGGAGTGTCCAATCAGCCCCAGCATTTT,CASSFGGGVSNQPQHF
TRBJ1-2,TRBV6-1,TRBD1,.,TGTGCCAGCAGGCTGGGACAGGAGGATTTAGGCTACACCTTC,CASRLGQEDLGYTF
TRBJ1-1,TRBV7-9,TRBD1,.,TGTGCCAGCAGTCTGGGACAGGAGGAGGAAGCTTTCTTT,CASSLGQEEEAFF
TRBJ2-3,TRBV15,.,.,TGTGCCACCAGCAGAGTAAGGGGTGATACGCAGTATTTT,CATSRVRGDTQYF
TRBJ2-2,TRBV27,TRBD2,.,TGTGCCAGCAGTTTAGGGGGGGGAGCCGGGGAGCTGTTTTTT,CASSLGGGAGELFF
TRBJ2-6,TRBV7-9,.,.,TGTGCCAGCAGCCGAGGGTTCTCTGGGGCCAACGTCCTGACTTTC,CASSRGFSGANVLTF
TRBJ2-7,TRBV4-2,TRBD2,.,TGTGCCAGCAGCCACCGGACTAGCGGGAACTACGAGCAGTACTTC,CASSHRTSGNYEQYF
TRBJ2-7,TRBV6-5,TRBD2,once,TGTGCCAGCAGTTTTTCGGGACTAGCGGGAAACTACGAGCAGTACTTC,CASSFSGLAGNYEQYF
TRBJ1-2,TRBV1,.,once,TGCACCAGCAGCCAAGTCATCGGCAGGGCGGACTATGGCTACACCTTC,CTSSQVIGRADYGYTF
TRBJ1-1,TRBV4-3,.,.,TGCGCCAGCAGCCAAGACAGTACGAACACTGAAGCTTTCTTT,CASSQDSTNTEAFF
TRBJ2-3,TRBV4-3,.,.,TGCGCCAGCAGCCTCGAAAGAGGGGGTCCAGATACGCAGTATTTT,CASSLERGGPDTQYF
TRBJ1-5,TRBV11-2,.,.,TGTGCCAGCAGCTTGGGGGGGCCTTCCGATAGCAATCAGCCCCAGCATTTT,CASSLGGPSDSNQPQHF
TRBJ2-2,TRBV4-1,TRBD2,.,TGCGCCAGCAGCCAAGAACGGCGGGAGGACGCCGGGGAGCTGTTTTTT,CASSQERREDAGELFF
TRBJ2-1,TRBV7-3,TRBD2,.,TGTGCCAGCAGCGCTACCGGGACTAGCGGGGGGGACAATGAGCAGTTCTTC,CASSATGTSGGDNEQFF
TRBJ2-7,TRBV5-1,TRBD2,.,TGCGCCAGCAGCTTGGGGCGGCCTAGCGGGCTATCCTACGAGCAGTACTTC,CASSLGRPSGLSYEQYF
TRBJ2-7,TRBV25-1,TRBD1,.,TGTGCCAGCAGTGAAGTTGGACAGGGAAGGTACGAGCAGTACTTC,CASSEVGQGRYEQYF
TRBJ1-2,TRBV5-4,.,.,TGTGCCAGCAGCTACCCGCCTGGACAGAACTATGGCTACACCTTC,CASSYPPGQNYGYTF
TRBJ2-1,TRBV5-1,.,.,TGCGCCAGCAGCTTGGTAGGGGCGGGATACAATGAGCAGTTCTTC,CASSLVGAGYNEQFF
TRBJ2-1,TRBV7-9,.,.,TGTGCCAGCAGCCCTGAGGGGACTGGCGAATACAATGAGCAGTTCTTC,CASSPEGTGEYNEQFF
TRBJ2-7,TRBV6-1,.,.,TGTGCCAGCAGTGAAGGGAGGGGGCAGGGAGGCAACGAGCAGTACTTC,CASSEGRGQGGNEQYF
TRBJ1-1,TRBV7-9,TRBD1,once,TGTGCCAGCAGCGAACAGGGGGAGAACACTGAAGCTTTCTTT,CASSEQGENTEAFF
TRBJ2-5,TRBV4-2,TRBD2,.,TGTGCCAGCAGCGATGGGGCGGGAGTGGAGACCCAGTACTTC,CASSDGAGVETQYF
TRBJ2-5,TRBV5-1,TRBD2,once,TGCGCCAGCAGCTTGTGGTCTAGCGGGGCTCCAGAAGAGACCCAGTACTTC,CASSLWSSGAPEETQYF
TRBJ2-2,TRBV21-1,.,.,TGTGCCAGCAGCCAAAGGCTAGCGGGCAAACCTTACACCGGGGAGCTGTTTTTT,CASSQRLAGKPYTGELFF
TRBJ1-5,TRBV19,.,.,TGTGCCAGTAATTTCGGCAATCAGCCCCAGCATTTT,CASNFGNQPQHF